This T cell receptor beta chain comes out of a study of cytomegalovirus exposure and HLA in healthy donors. General study findings and limits: Immune exposure was documented only through CMV serostatus.

Germline V gene lookup returns CDR1 SGHRS and CDR2 YFSETQ. Trimming removed 0 bases from V and 3 bases from J, with 6 bases in between. This CDR3 spans 13 amino acids. Both 60 Vbeta primers and 13 Jbeta primers went into the PCR. The assay was immunoSEQ multiplex PCR, and TCRdb's table has in-frame clones only and misses some. The sample holds 50,000 to 70,000 clones. Concerning this clone itself: The antigen remains unidentified. The identical CDR3 is also encoded by other nucleotide sequences in the sample.

Sample: PBMCs. This TCR derives from a woman between 18 and 29 years old in good health and CMV-seronegative. The chain recombines TRBV5-1 with TRBJ2-5; TRBD1 is a possible D gene (6 bases). CDR3: CASSLEGEETQYF. Here the CDR3 DNA reads TGCGCCAGCAGCTTGGAGGGGGAAGAGACCCAGTACTTC. The full variable domain, in which reference TRBV5-1 and TRBJ2-5 provide the parts outside the CDR3, is KAGVTQTPRYLIKTRGQQVTLSCSPISGHRSVSWYQQTPGQGLQFLFEYFSETQRNKGNFPGRFSGRQFSNSRSEMNVSTLELGDSALYLCASSLEGEETQYFGPGTRLLVL.